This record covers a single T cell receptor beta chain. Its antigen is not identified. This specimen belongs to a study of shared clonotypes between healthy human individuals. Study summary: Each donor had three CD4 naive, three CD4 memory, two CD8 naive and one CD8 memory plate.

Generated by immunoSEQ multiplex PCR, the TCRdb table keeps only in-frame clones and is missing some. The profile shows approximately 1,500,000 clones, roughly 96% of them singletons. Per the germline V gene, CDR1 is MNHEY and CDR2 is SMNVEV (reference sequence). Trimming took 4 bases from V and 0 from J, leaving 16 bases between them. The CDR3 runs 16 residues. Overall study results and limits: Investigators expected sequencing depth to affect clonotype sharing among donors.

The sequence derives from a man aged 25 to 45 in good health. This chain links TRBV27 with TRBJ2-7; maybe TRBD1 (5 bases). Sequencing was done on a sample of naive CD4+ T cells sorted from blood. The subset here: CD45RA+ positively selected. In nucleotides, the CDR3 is TGTGCCAGCAGTTCGTTGGTGGGGCTAGGCTCCTACGAGCAGTACTTC. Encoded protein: CASSSLVGLGSYEQYF.